These 18 T cell receptor beta chains originate from one sample sequenced in a study of monozygotic twins with inflammatory bowel disease (dated by TCRdb to the late 2010s). To prepare the library, 5' RACE was applied. This sample was sequenced with an Illumina HiSeq 2500. The reads went through TCRdb reprocessing, and each CDR3 protein sequence gets one entry with no DNA. The sample's records list about 330,000 distinct CDR3 sequences. The top ten clones comprise around 2% of the sample. Sequenced sample: blood. The receptors come from a human donor with ulcerative colitis or Crohn's disease, or a healthy co-twin of an affected twin (not recorded which).

This chain connects TRBV12-3 or TRBV12-4 to TRBJ1-6; there is no DNA to check the TCRdb D call of TRBD1. The CDR3 extends over 14 amino acids. This CDR3 reads CASSPWAGNSPLHF.

The V call is TRBV19, the J call TRBJ1-2; as DNA is missing, the TRBD1 call by TCRdb cannot be tested. CDR1 is LNHDA, CDR2 SQIVND, per germline (reference sequence). The CDR3 sequence is 13 residues long. CDR3 sequence: CASRLRTDYGYTF.

The genes are TRBV12-3 or TRBV12-4 and TRBJ2-3; the TCRdb D gene call, TRBD1, has no DNA to confirm it. The CDR3 covers 15 residues. CDR3 sequence reads: CASSLRGLGTDTQYF.

The chain couples TRBV10-3 to TRBJ2-2; TCRdb outputs TRBD1, but without DNA this stays unchecked. The germline V gene encodes CDR1 ENHRY and CDR2 SYGVKD. The CDR3 is made up of 15 amino acids. The CDR3 here is CAIRPGTGYTGELFF.

This sequence joins TRBV11-2 and TRBJ2-1; the TRBD2 assignment by TCRdb is unverifiable without DNA. Per the germline V gene, CDR1 is SGHAT and CDR2 is FQNNGV. The CDR3 length is 18 residues. CDR3 sequence: CASSRAASGGALSGEQFF.

The V and J genes are TRBV12-3 or TRBV12-4 and TRBJ2-7; TCRdb's D call of TRBD1 is untestable without DNA. This CDR3 is built from 14 residues. The chain's CDR3 is CASSPPGQLYEQYF.

The chain is built from TRBV10-2 and TRBJ1-5. Germline CDR1 WSHSY, CDR2 SAAADI. The CDR3 covers 14 residues. CDR3: CASSLWLASQPQHF.

The genes are TRBV10-3 and TRBJ2-1; as DNA is missing, the TRBD1 call by TCRdb cannot be tested. Per the germline V gene, CDR1 is ENHRY and CDR2 is SYGVKD. The CDR3 runs to 15 residues. CDR3: CAISESTREGNDQFF.

J is TRBJ1-2 and V is TRBV12-3 or TRBV12-4. The CDR3 is 12 amino acids. The CDR3 spells CASSSRVGEYTF.

The V gene is TRBV19, the J gene TRBJ2-2. The CDR3 is made up of 12 amino acids. CDR1 LNHDA and CDR2 SQIVND come from the germline V gene (reference sequence). CDR3 amino acids: CASRTYAGELFF.

V is TRBV5-1 and J is TRBJ1-2; the TCRdb call, TRBD1, lacks DNA for checking. This CDR3 spans 15 amino acids. Per germline, CDR1 SGHRS and CDR2 YFSETQ. Here the CDR3 reads CASSLGDKWTGGYTF.

The chain has TRBV9 and TRBJ1-1. Germline CDR1 and CDR2: SGDLS and YYNGEE. CDR3 length: 15 residues. The CDR3 reads CASSPSRSANTEAFF.

This sequence joins TRBV6-1 and TRBJ2-3; absent DNA, TCRdb's TRBD2 call cannot be checked. Germline loops: CDR1 MNHNS, CDR2 SASEGT. This CDR3 has 17 residues. This CDR3 reads CASSPSITSAGGDTQYF.

The rearrangement joins TRBV6-2 or TRBV6-3 to TRBJ2-1; TCRdb lists TRBD1, though no DNA is available to test this call. Germline lookup yields CDR1 MNHEY and CDR2 SVGEGT. This CDR3 comprises 15 residues. CDR3: CASGRGDRVFNEQFF.

The chain combines TRBV7-9 with TRBJ1-1. Germline V gene sequence: CDR1 SEHNR, CDR2 FQNEAQ (reference sequence). The CDR3 runs 14 residues. CDR3 region: CASSLTREGTEAFF. The full variable domain, in which reference TRBV7-9 and TRBJ1-1 provide the parts outside the CDR3, is DTGVSQNPRHKITKRGQNVTFRCDPISEHNRLYWYRQTLGQGPEFLTYFQNEAQLEKSRLLSDRFSAERPKGSFSTLEIQRTEQGDSAMYLCASSLTREGTEAFFGQGTRLTVV.

J is TRBJ2-7 and V is TRBV7-9. The CDR3 has 13 residues. The germline V gene has CDR1 SEHNR and CDR2 FQNEAQ (reference sequence). The CDR3 reads CASSLSRYDEQYF.

This chain links TRBV28 with TRBJ1-2. CDR3 length: 15 amino acids. CDR1 and CDR2 (germline): MDHEN, SYDVKM. CDR3 sequence: CASSPVDGEGYGYTF.

CDR3 sequence: CASSVVEGRTEAFF. The rearrangement joins TRBV9 to TRBJ1-1. Germline V CDR1 and CDR2: SGDLS, YYNGEE. The CDR3 sequence is 14 residues long.